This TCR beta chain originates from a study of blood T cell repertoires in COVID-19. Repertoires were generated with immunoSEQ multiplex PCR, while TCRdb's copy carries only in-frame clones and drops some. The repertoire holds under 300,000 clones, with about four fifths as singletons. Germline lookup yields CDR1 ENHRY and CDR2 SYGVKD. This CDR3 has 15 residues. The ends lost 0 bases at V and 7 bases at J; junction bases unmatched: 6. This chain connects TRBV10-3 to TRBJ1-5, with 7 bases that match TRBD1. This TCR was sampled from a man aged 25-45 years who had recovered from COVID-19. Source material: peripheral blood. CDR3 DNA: TGTGCCATCAGTGAGTCGGACAGGAGAGGACAGCCCCAGCATTTT. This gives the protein CAISESDRRGQPQHF.